This TCR beta chain was profiled in a study of T cell responses to AZD1222 COVID-19 vaccine. Clones were sequenced by immunoSEQ multiplex PCR, and TCRdb holds only the in-frame ones, with some missing. The sample holds roughly 150,000 clones, more than 70% seen once. CDR3 length equals 16 residues. Germline CDR1 KGHSH, CDR2 LQKENI. Trimming left V 3 bases short and J 1 base short, with 15 bases between. Second doses at about 4 or about 12 weeks were pooled. This rearrangement joins TRBV18 to TRBJ1-1, with TRBD1 as a possible D gene (5 bases). This TCR was sampled from an adult who received the AZD1222 COVID-19 vaccine. The sample here was peripheral blood, taken 28 days after the second AZD1222 dose. For the CDR3, the DNA is TGTGCCAGCTCACCTAACCAGGGATATAGGAACACTGAAGCTTTCTTT. It is translated as CASSPNQGYRNTEAFF.